Sequencing of this T cell receptor (beta chain) was carried out in a study of low-dose radiotherapy and immunotherapy resistance in tumors. In the study overall: Dosing for Cohort 2 consisted of 1 Gy per fraction every two weeks, reaching a total of 13 Gy over 26 weeks. Each patient took aspirin at a dose of 300 mg by mouth once daily over the course of four cycles, with dosing beginning on cycle 1 day 1.

Germline values: CDR1 DFQATT, CDR2 SNEGSKA (reference sequence). The CDR3 has 12 residues. V was trimmed by 3 bases and J by 4 bases, leaving 7 bases between them. This clonotype was seen repeatedly, ten times or more. TRAV- and TRBV-specific primers primed first-strand cDNA, covering alpha and beta chains. The PCR that amplified TCRs ran for approximately 20 cycles, relying on a constant-region primer and a V-primer adapter. TCRdb called the reads again in MiXCR, with one record for every CDR3 protein. Of approximately 70,000 distinct CDR3 sequences listed, roughly 30% are singletons. Time point noted: before trial treatment. Every donor was treated with nivolumab, ipilimumab, aspirin, low-dose cyclophosphamide and also low-dose radiotherapy.

This material consisted of PBMCs, taken before treatment. The chain uses TRBV20-1 and TRBJ1-5; no definite D call. This TCR was sampled from a female donor with ovarian cancer. The CDR3 DNA is TGCAGTGCTAGGGACGGGAATCAGCCCCAGCATTTT. Protein product: CSARDGNQPQHF.